The TCR beta chain described here comes from a study of cytomegalovirus exposure and HLA in healthy donors. Study-wide background: Earlier, 150 million to 200 million T cells were analyzed, and fewer than 120 million unique TCR beta sequences were found among them.

Concerning this clone: What it recognizes is unknown.

Notes on the study in general: For most TCR beta V segments, an earlier analysis put the productive rate at about 87% or about 30% of the time.

The CDR3 spans 22 residues. Germline V gives CDR1 SGHDN, CDR2 FVKESK. V lost 1 base and J lost 0, with 25 bases in between. It was with 60 Vbeta and 13 Jbeta primers that the PCR ran. Sequencing used immunoSEQ multiplex PCR; TCRdb keeps in-frame clones, though not all of them. This sample contains fewer than 150,000 clones. The V gene is TRBV14, the J gene TRBJ2-6; D may be TRBD1 (6 bases). The sequence derives from a man between 18 and 35 years old in good health and CMV-seronegative. The sample taken for sequencing was PBMCs. DNA for the CDR3: TGTGCCAGCAGCCAAGGGCCCTTATTGACTTCAGGGGAAAGCTCTGGGGCCAACGTCCTGACTTTC. This sequence encodes CASSQGPLLTSGESSGANVLTF.